This T cell receptor (beta chain) stems from a study of T cell responses to AZD1222 COVID-19 vaccine. Clones were sequenced by immunoSEQ multiplex PCR, and TCRdb holds only the in-frame ones, with some missing. This sample has over 150,000 clones, with 90% found just once. Sequenced here: peripheral blood, sampled on day 0 of AZD1222 vaccination. The receptor comes from an adult in good health.

CDR3 region: CASSYYRSEGEKLFF. As DNA, the CDR3 is TGTGCCAGCAGCTACTACAGGTCCGAGGGGGAAAAACTGTTTTTT. This chain links TRBV7-9 with TRBJ1-4, with D possibly TRBD1 on 5 matching bases. This CDR3 is 15 amino acids long. CDR1 SEHNR and CDR2 FQNEAQ come from the germline V gene (reference sequence). V lost 4 bases and J 8 bases, leaving 17 bases between the germline ends.